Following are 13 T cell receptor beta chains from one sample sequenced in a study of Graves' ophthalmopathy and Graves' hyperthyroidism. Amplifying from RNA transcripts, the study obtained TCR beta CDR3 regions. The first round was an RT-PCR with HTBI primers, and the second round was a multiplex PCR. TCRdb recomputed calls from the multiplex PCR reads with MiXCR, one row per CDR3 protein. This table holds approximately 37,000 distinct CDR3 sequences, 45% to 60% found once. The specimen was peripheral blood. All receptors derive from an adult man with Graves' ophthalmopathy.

The CDR3 spells CATKRQGMGEQYF. The CDR3 coding sequence is TGTGCCACCAAGCGACAGGGAATGGGTGAGCAGTACTTC. The chain is built from TRBV10-3 and TRBJ2-7; TRBD1 aligns across 7 bases. The CDR3 consists of 13 residues. Germline trimming cut 10 bases from V and 7 bases from J; bases unmatched to any gene: 13. In germline, CDR1 is ENHRY, CDR2 SYGVKD.

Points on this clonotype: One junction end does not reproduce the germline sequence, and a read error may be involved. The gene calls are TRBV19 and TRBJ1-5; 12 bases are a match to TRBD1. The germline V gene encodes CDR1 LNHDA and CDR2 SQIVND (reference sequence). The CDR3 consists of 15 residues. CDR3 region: CASRFGTGGNEPQHF. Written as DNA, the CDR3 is TGTGCCAGTAGGTTTGGGACAGGGGGCAATGAGCCCCAGCATTTT.

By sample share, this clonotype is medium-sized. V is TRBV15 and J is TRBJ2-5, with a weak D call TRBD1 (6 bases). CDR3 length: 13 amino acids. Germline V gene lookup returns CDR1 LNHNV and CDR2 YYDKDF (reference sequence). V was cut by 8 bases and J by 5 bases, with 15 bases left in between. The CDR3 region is CATAGQRFETQYF. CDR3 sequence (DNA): TGTGCCACCGCCGGACAGAGGTTTGAGACCCAGTACTTC.

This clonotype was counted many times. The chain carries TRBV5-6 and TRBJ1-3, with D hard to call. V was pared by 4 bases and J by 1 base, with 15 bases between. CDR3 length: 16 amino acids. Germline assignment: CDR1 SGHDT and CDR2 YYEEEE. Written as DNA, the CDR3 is TGTGCCAGCAGCCGAGGACTGGGTGGTTCTGGAAACACCATATATTTT. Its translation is CASSRGLGGSGNTIYF.

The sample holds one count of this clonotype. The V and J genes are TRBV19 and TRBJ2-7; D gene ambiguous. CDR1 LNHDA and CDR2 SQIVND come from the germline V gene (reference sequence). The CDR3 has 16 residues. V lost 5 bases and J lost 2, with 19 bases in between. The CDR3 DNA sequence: TGTGCCAGTAGTTTTCGCGACCGGGTCGCGACCTACGAGCAGTACTTC. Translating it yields CASSFRDRVATYEQYF.

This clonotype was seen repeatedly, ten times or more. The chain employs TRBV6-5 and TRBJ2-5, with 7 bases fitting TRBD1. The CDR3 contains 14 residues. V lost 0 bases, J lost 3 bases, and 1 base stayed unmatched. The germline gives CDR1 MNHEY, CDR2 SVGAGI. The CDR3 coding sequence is TGTGCCAGCAGTTACTCGACAGGGAAAGAGACCCAGTACTTC. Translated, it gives CASSYSTGKETQYF.

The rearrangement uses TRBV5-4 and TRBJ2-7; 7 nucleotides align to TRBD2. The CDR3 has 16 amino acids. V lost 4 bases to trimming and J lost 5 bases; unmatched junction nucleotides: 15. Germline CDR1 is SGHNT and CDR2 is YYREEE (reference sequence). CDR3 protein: CASSHRGIAGRNEQYF. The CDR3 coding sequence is TGTGCCAGCAGCCACCGGGGAATAGCGGGCCGTAACGAGCAGTACTTC.

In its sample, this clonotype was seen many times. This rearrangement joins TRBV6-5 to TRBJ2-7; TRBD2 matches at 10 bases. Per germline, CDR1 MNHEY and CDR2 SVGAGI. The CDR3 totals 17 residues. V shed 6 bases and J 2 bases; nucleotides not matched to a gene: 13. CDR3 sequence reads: CASSPLPSSGSPYEQYF. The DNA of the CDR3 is TGTGCCAGCAGCCCCCTACCCTCTAGCGGGAGTCCCTACGAGCAGTACTTC.

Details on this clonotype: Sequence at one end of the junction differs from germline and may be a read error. CDR3 in amino acids: CASSVSAGSSTGELYF. CDR3 bases: TGTGCCAGCAGTGTTTCGGCAGGGTCTTCCACCGGGGAGCTGTACTTC. The V and J genes are TRBV25-1 and TRBJ2-7, with D perhaps matching TRBD1 or TRBD2 (5 bases each). Germline loops: CDR1 MGHDK, CDR2 SYGVNS. The CDR3 extends over 16 amino acids.

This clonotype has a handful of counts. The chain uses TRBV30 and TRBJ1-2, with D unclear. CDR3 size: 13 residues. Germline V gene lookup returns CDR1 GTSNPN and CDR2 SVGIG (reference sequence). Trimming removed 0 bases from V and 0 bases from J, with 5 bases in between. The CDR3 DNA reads TGTGCCTGGAGTGTTGGGACTAACTATGGCTACACCTTC. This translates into CAWSVGTNYGYTF. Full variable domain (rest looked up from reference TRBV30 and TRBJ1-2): SQTIHQWPATLVQPVGSPLSLECTVEGTSNPNLYWYRQAAGRGLQLLFYSVGIGQISSEVPQNLSASRPQDRQFILSSKKLLLSDSGFYLCAWSVGTNYGYTFGSGTRLTVV.

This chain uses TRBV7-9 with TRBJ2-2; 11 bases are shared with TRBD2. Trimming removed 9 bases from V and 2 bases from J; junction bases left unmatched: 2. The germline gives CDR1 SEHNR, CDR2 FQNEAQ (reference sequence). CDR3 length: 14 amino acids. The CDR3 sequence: CARGTSGNTGELFF. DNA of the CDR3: TGTGCCAGGGGGACTAGCGGCAACACCGGGGAGCTGTTTTTT.

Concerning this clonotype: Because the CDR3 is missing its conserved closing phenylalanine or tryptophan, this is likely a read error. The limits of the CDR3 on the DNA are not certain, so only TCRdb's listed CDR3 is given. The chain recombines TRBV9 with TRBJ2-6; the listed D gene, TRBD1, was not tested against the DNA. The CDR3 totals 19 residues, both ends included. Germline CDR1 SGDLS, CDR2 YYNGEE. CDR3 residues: CASSVVGGGASSGANVLAD.

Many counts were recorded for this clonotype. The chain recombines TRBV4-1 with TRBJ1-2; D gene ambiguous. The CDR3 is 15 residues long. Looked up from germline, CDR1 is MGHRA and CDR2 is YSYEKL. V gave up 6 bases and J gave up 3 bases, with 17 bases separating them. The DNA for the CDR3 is TGCGCCAGCAGTCACACCACAGCCTCTGACTATGGCTACACCTTC. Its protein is CASSHTTASDYGYTF.